This record covers a single TCR beta chain. The assay was immunoSEQ multiplex PCR, and TCRdb's table has in-frame clones only and misses some. The data hold tens of thousands of clones, with around 90% observed a single time. This CDR3 has 14 residues. With 0 bases removed from V and 0 bases from J, the gap between germline ends came to 7 bases. Germline loops: CDR1 SGDLS, CDR2 YYNGEE. These data belong to a study of OX40 agonist ivuxolimab in advanced cancers. Whole-study context: An agonistic anti-OX40 (CD134) antibody, ivuxolimab, was used to treat the patients. Three patients responded partially, comprising one with hepatocellular carcinoma and two with cutaneous melanoma.

The chain joins TRBV9 to TRBJ2-7, with D perhaps matching TRBD1 (5 bases). This TCR came from an adult with an advanced solid tumor such as melanoma, head and neck, liver or kidney cancer. This material consisted of CD4+ or CD8+ T cells sorted from blood, taken in a trial of the OX40 agonist ivuxolimab. The CDR3 spells CASSVDDSSYEQYF. CDR3 DNA: TGTGCCAGCAGCGTAGACGACAGCTCCTACGAGCAGTACTTC.